This paragraph reports one T cell receptor (beta chain). V lost 9 bases to trimming and J lost 3 bases, with 14 bases between them. CDR3 size: 13 residues. The authors' processing: It was from reference gene primer amplification that nucleated cell counts were estimated. Sequencing was performed with immunoSEQ multiplex PCR; in TCRdb, only in-frame clones are kept and a portion is missing. Clone size and V and J calls were adopted from that table, with D and trimming inferred from the DNA. The repertoire holds roughly 150,000 clones, approximately 92% seen once, with roughly 3% in the top ten. This sample is part of a study of blood T cell repertoires in COVID-19. Study summary: Samples representing acute and convalescent COVID-19 were sourced from the United States, Italy and Spain. PBMCs, B-cell-depleted T cells, or T cells provided the cDNA or gDNA that made up the material.

Source material: peripheral blood. The sequence was obtained from a woman aged 55-69 years with active COVID-19. This chain joins TRBV12-3 or TRBV12-4 and TRBJ1-2; no clear D gene. The CDR3 region is CASTARGDYGYTF. In nucleotides, the CDR3 is TGTGCCAGTACGGCCCGGGGTGACTATGGCTACACCTTC.